The source of this TCR beta chain is a study of cytotoxic CD8 clonotypes in ibrutinib-treated CLL. Using immunoSEQ multiplex PCR, the repertoire was profiled, and TCRdb retains in-frame clones only, with some absent. The repertoire consists of over 150,000 clones, with 55% to 85% occurring once and the leading ten covering about an eighth. This clonotype was obtained from a human donor with chronic lymphocytic leukemia. Sequenced here: PBMCs, sampled after 24 months of ibrutinib treatment.

CDR3 sequence: CASSVALGPGAEQYF. The CDR3 DNA is TGTGCCAGCAGCGTAGCTCTGGGACCCGGGGCCGAGCAGTACTTC. This sequence joins TRBV9 and TRBJ2-7; perhaps D is TRBD1 or TRBD2 (5 bases each). This CDR3 region has 15 residues. V lost 0 bases to trimming and J lost 6 bases, with 16 bases between them. The germline CDR1 and CDR2 sequences are SGDLS and YYNGEE.